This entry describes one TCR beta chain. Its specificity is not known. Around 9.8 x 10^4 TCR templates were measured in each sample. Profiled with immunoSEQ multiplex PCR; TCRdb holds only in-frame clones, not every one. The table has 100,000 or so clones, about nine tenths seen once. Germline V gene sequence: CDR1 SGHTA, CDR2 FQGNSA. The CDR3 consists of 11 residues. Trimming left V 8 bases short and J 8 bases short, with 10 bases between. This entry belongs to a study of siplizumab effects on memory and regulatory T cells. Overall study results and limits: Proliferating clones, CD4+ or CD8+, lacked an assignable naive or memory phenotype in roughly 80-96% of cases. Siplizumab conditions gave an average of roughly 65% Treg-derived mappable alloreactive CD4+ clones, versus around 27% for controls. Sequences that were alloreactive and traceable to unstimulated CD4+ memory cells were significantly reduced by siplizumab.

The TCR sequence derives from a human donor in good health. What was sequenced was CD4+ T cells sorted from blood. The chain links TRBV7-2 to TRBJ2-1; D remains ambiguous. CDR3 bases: TGTGCCAGCGGGCGATACGATGAGCAGTTCTTC. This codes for CASGRYDEQFF.